This T cell receptor beta chain was sequenced during a study of T cell responses to AZD1222 COVID-19 vaccine. CDR1 and CDR2 (germline): KGHDR, SFDVKD. The V end lost 6 bases, the J end lost 6 bases, and 13 bases lay between the germline ends. The CDR3 has 13 residues. Sequenced by immunoSEQ multiplex PCR; TCRdb stores in-frame clones only, minus some. The repertoire includes around 140,000 clones, about 91% of them detected once, and around 1.4% sits in the top ten. The sequencing here drew on peripheral blood, taken on day 0 of AZD1222 vaccination. The chain joins TRBV24-1 to TRBJ1-1, with D uncertain. The source of this sequence is an adult in good health. CDR3 DNA sequence: TGTGCCACCAGTAGAGAGGGTTTCCCTGAAGCTTTCTTT. This codes for CATSREGFPEAFF.